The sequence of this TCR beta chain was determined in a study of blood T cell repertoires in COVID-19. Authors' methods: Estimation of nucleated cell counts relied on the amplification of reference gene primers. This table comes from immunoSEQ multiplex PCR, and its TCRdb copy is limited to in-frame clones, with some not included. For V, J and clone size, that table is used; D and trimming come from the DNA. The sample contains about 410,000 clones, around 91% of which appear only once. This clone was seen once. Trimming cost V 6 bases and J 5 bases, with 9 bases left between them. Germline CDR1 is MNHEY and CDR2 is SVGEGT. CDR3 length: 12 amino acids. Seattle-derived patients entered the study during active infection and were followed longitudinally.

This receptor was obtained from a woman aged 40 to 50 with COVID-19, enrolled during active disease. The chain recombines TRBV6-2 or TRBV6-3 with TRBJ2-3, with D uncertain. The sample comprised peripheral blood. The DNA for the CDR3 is TGTGCCAGCAGCCGACTGGGAGATACGCAGTATTTT. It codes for CASSRLGDTQYF.